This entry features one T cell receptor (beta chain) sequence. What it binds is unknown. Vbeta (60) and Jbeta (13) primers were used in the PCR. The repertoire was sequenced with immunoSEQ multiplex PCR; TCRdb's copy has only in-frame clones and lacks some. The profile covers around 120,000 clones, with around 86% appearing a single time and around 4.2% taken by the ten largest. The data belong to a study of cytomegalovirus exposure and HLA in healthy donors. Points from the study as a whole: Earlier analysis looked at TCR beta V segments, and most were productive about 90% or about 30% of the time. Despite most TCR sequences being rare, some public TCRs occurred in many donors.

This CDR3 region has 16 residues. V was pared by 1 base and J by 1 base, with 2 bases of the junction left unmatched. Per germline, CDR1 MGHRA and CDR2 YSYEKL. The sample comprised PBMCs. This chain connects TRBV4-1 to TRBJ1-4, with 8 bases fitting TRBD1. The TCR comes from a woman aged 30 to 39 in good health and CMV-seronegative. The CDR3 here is CASSQVGTGTNEKLFF. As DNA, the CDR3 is TGCGCCAGCAGCCAAGTGGGGACAGGAACTAATGAAAAACTGTTTTTT.